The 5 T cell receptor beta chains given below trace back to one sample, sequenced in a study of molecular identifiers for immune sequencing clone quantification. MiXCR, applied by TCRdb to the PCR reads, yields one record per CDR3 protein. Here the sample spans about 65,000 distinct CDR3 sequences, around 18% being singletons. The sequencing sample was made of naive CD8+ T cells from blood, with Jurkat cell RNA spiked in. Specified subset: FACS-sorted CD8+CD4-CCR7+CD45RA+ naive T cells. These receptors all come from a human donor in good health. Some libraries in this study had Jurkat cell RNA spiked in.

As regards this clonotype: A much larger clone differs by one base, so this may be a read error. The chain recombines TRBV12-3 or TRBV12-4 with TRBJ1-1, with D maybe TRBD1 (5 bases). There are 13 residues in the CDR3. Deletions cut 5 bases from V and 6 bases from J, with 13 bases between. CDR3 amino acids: CASSPGLSAEAFF. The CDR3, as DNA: TGTGCCAGCAGTCCAGGGCTTTCCGCTGAAGCTTTCTTT.

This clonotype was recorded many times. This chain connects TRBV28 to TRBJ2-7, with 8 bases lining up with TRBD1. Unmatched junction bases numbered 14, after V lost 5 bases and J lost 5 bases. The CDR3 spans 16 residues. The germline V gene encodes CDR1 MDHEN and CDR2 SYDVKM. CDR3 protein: CASSPQQGGDSNEQYF. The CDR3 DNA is TGTGCCAGCAGTCCCCAACAGGGGGGCGATTCTAACGAGCAGTACTTC.

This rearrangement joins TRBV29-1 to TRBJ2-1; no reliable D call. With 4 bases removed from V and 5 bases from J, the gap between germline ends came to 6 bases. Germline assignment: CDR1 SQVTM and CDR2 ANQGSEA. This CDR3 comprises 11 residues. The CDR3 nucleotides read TGCAGCGTTGCGTTTGACAATGAGCAGTTCTTC. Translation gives CSVAFDNEQFF.

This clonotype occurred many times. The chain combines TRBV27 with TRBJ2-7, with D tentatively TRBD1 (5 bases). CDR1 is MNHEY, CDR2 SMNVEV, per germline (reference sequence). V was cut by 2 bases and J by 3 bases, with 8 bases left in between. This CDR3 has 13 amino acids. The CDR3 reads CASSLGTGYEQYF. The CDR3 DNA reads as TGTGCCAGCAGTTTAGGAACAGGCTACGAGCAGTACTTC.

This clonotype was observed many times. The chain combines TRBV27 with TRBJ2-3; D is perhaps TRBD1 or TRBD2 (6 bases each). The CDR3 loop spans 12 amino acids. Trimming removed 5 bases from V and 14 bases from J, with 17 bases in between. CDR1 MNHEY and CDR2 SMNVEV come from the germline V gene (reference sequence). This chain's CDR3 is CASSLQTGAPYF. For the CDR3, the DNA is TGTGCCAGCAGTCTCCAAACGGGGGCCCCGTATTTT.